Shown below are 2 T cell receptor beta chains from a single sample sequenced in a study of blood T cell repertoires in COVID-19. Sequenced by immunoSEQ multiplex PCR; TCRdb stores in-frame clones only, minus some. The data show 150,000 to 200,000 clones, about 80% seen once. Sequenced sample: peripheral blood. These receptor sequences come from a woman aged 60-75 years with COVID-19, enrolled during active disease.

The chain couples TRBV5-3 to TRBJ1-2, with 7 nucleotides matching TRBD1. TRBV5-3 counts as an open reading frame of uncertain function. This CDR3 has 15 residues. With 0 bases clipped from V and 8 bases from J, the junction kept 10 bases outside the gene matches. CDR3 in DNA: TGTGCCAGAAGCTTGGCCAAGGGGACAGCTAGAGGCTACACCTTC. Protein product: CARSLAKGTARGYTF.

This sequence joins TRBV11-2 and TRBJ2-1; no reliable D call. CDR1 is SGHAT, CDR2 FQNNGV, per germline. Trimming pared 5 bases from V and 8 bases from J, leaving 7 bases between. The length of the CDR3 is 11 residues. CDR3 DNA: TGTGCCAGCAGCCAAGCGTATGAGCAGTTCTTC. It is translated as CASSQAYEQFF.